The clone carrying this TCR beta chain is medium-sized. The sample belongs to a study of OX40 agonist ivuxolimab in advanced cancers. Looking at the study overall: A partial response was reached by three patients: one with hepatocellular carcinoma and two with cutaneous melanoma.

The assay was immunoSEQ multiplex PCR, and TCRdb's table has in-frame clones only and misses some. Of around 40,000 clones in the sample, 80% to 90% were seen once. The CDR3 sequence is 15 residues long. In germline, CDR1 is SQVTM, CDR2 ANQGSEA. Trimming left V 3 bases short and J 8 bases short, with 22 bases between. If patients had autoimmune disease history or systemic immunosuppression, they were excluded. Sampled blood was obtained at baseline, cycle 4 day 1, and cycle 7 day 1. The sequencing used CD4+ or CD8+ T cells sorted from blood, collected in a trial of the OX40 agonist ivuxolimab. The gene calls are TRBV29-1 and TRBJ1-2; no definite D call. The clonotype comes from an adult with an advanced solid tumor such as melanoma, head and neck, liver or kidney cancer. The CDR3 is CSVEGGSRSMRGYTF. The CDR3 DNA reads TGCAGCGTTGAGGGCGGGAGTAGGTCGATGCGAGGCTACACCTTC.